This TCR beta chain was captured by sequencing in a study of CD4+ T cells in melanoma (dated by TCRdb to 2022 to 2024). About the full investigation: Neoantigen-specific CD4+ T cells in human melanoma were what the study investigated. The full study reports these points: Neoantigen-specific CD4+ T cells were reported to be correlated with the function of CD8+ T cells, macrophages and B cells. Neoantigen-specific CD4+ T cells in melanoma were reported to have a range of differentiation states.

Donors were patients with melanoma. Libraries came from the immunoSEQ multiplex PCR assay. TCRdb retrieved this table from immuneACCESS and kept in-frame rearrangements only. Not all clones are present; in checked studies, unresolved V genes account for under half, and no reason is known for the remainder. Counted in this sample were over 45,000 clones; roughly two thirds of them appeared once. The top ten clonotypes cover approximately 5% of the sample. This clone was recorded once. Its antigen has not been determined. Base qualities are not provided; no much larger clone lies one nucleotide away. CDR1 MDHEN and CDR2 SYDVKM were looked up in the germline V gene. From cysteine to phenylalanine, the CDR3 is 12 amino acids long. Solely the CDR3 DNA is kept, with 36 bases framed from the first base. Deletion took 7 bases off V and 5 bases off J, with a span of 11 bases between the germline ends.

The V and J segments used are TRBV28 and TRBJ1-2; tentative D gene TRBD1, with 5 bases matching. This receptor was taken from a human donor with melanoma. Sequencing used tumor tissue. The DNA sequence follows: TGTGCCAGCACCGCGGCAGGGTATGGCTACACCTTC. Translation gives CASTAAGYGYTF.